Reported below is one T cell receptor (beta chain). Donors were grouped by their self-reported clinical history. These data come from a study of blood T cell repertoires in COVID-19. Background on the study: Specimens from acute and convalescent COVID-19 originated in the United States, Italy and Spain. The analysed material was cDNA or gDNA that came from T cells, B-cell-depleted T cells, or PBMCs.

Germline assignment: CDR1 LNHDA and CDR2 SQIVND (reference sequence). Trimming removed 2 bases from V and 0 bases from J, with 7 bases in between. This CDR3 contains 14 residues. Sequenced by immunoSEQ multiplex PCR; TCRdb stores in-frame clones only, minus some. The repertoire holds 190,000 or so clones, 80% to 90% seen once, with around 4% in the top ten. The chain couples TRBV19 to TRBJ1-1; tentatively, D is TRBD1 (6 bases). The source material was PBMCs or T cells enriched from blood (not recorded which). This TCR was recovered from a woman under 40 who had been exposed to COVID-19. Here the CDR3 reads CASSINRVNTEAFF. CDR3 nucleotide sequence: TGTGCCAGTAGTATAAACAGGGTGAACACTGAAGCTTTCTTT.